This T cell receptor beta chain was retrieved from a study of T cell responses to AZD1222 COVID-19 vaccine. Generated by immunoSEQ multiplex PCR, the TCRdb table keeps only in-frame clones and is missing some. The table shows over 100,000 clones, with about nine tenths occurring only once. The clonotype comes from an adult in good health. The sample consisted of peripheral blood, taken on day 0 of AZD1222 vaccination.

CDR3 bases: TGTGCCATCAGTGACATACAGGGGAACACTGAAGCTTTCTTT. Translation gives CAISDIQGNTEAFF. The chain couples TRBV10-3 to TRBJ1-1; maybe TRBD1 (6 bases). Germline V gives CDR1 ENHRY, CDR2 SYGVKD. V was pared by 3 bases and J by 1 base, with 9 bases between. The CDR3 runs to 14 residues.